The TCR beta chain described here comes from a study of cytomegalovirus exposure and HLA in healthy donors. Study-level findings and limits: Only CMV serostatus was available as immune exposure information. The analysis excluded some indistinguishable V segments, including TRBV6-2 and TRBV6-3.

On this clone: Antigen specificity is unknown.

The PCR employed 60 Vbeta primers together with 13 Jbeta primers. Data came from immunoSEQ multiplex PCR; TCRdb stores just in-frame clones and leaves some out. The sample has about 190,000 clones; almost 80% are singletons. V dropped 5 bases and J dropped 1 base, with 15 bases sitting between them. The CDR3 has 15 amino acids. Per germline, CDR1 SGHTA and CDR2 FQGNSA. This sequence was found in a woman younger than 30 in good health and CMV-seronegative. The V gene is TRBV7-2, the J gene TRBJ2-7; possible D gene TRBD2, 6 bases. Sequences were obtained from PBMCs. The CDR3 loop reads CASSLAGTQSYEQYF. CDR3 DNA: TGTGCCAGCAGCCTCGCGGGGACGCAATCCTACGAGCAGTACTTC.